One and the same sample provided the 4 T cell receptor beta chains below, sequenced in a study of immune evolution from preneoplasia to lung adenocarcinoma. This table comes from immunoSEQ multiplex PCR, and its TCRdb copy is limited to in-frame clones, with some not included. Seen here are about 4,900 clones, 78% observed once, and the top ten hold around 7.8%. Sequencing was done on a sample of FFPE normal lung tissue adjacent to the tumor. These receptors were taken from a person over 45 with lung adenocarcinoma.

V usage is TRBV5-1 and J usage is TRBJ2-5; TRBD2 matches 11 bases. The CDR3 has 16 residues. Germline CDR1 and CDR2: SGHRS and YFSETQ. V shed 0 bases, J shed 7 bases, and the junction held 8 bases outside the gene matches. In DNA, the CDR3 is TGCGCCAGCAGCTTGGAGACGGGCCTAGCGGGAGGGACCCAGTACTTC. It encodes CASSLETGLAGGTQYF.

The chain is built from TRBV28 and TRBJ2-5, with D possibly being TRBD2 (5 bases). CDR3 size: 14 residues. Germline-derived CDR1 and CDR2 are MDHEN and SYDVKM. Trimming took 6 bases from V and 4 from J, leaving 15 bases between them. The CDR3 region is CASSSEPGRETQYF. Here the CDR3 DNA reads TGTGCCAGCAGCTCAGAACCGGGGAGAGAGACCCAGTACTTC.

The V call is TRBV11-3, the J call TRBJ2-5; 9 bases fit TRBD2. The CDR3 spans 16 residues. Unmatched junction bases numbered 10, after V lost 5 bases and J lost 3 bases. Per the germline V gene, CDR1 is SGHNT and CDR2 is YENEEA. The CDR3 here is CASSPGTSQAEETQYF. The CDR3 DNA reads TGTGCCAGCAGCCCAGGGACTAGCCAAGCGGAAGAGACCCAGTACTTC.

The rearrangement links TRBV4-2 to TRBJ2-1; a possible D gene is TRBD2 (6 bases). Germline assignment: CDR1 LGHNA and CDR2 YNFKEQ. Between the trimmed V and J ends, which lost 1 base and 8 bases, there was a span of 36 bases. The CDR3 loop spans 22 amino acids. The CDR3, as DNA: TGTGCCAGCAGCCAAGTGGGTGCCTGGGGAGTGGAAGGAGGGAGCGGAGAAGATGAGCAGTTCTTC. Encoded protein: CASSQVGAWGVEGGSGEDEQFF.